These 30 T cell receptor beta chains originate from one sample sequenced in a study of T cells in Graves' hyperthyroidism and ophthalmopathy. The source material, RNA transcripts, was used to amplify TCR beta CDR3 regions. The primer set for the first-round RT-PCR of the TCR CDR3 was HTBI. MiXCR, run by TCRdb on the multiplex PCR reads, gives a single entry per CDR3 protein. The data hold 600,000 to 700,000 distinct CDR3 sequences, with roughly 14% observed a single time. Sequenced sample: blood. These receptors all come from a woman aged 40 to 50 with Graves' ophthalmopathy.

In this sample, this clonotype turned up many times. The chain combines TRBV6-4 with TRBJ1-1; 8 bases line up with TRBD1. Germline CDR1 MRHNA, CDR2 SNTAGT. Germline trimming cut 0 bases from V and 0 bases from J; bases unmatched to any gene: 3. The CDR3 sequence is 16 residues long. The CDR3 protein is CASSDSRGRLNTEAFF. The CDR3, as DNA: TGTGCCAGCAGTGACTCCAGGGGGCGATTGAACACTGAAGCTTTCTTT.

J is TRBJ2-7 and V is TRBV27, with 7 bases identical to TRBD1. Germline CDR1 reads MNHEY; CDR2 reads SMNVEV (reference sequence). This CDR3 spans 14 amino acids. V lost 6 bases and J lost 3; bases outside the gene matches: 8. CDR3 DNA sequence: TGTGCCAGCAGCGGTGGGACAGTTCGCTACGAGCAGTACTTC. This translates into CASSGGTVRYEQYF.

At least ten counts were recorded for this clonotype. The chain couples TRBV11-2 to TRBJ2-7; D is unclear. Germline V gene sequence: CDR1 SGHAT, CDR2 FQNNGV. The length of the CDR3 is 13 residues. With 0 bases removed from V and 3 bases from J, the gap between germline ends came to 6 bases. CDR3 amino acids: CASSLDVRYEQYF. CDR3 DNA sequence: TGTGCCAGCAGCTTAGATGTCCGCTACGAGCAGTACTTC.

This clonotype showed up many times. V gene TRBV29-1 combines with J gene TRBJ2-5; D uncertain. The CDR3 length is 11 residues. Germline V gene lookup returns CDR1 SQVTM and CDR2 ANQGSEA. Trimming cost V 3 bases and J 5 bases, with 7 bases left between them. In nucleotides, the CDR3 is TGCAGCGTTGATTTCATGGAGACCCAGTACTTC. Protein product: CSVDFMETQYF.

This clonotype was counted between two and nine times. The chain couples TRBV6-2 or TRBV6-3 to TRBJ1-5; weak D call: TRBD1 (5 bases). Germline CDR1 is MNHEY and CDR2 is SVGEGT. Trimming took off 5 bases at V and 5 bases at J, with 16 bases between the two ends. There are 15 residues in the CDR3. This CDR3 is CASSRTRGGDQPQHF. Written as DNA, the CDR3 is TGTGCCAGCAGTCGCACCCGGGGCGGAGATCAGCCCCAGCATTTT.

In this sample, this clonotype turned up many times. In DNA, the CDR3 is TGCAGTGCCTCTTCAGTGGAAGCTTTCTTT. Translated, it gives CSASSVEAFF. V gene TRBV20-1 combines with J gene TRBJ1-1; D not certain. This CDR3 is built from 10 residues. Trimming removed 6 bases from V and 8 bases from J, with 10 bases in between. Germline V CDR1 and CDR2: DFQATT, SNEGSKA (reference sequence).

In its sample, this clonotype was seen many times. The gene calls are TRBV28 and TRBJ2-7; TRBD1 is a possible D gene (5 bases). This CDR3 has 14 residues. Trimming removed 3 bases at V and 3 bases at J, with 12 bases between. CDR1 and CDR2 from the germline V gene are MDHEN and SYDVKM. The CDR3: CASSFSGLGYEQYF. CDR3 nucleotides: TGTGCCAGCAGTTTCTCAGGGTTAGGCTACGAGCAGTACTTC.

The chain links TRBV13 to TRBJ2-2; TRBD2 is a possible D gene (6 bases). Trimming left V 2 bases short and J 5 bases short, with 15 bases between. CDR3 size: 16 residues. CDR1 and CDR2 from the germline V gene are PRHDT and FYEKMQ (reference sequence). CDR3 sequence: CASSLFFVRETGELFF. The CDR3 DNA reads TGTGCCAGCAGCTTATTTTTCGTCCGGGAGACCGGGGAGCTGTTTTTT.

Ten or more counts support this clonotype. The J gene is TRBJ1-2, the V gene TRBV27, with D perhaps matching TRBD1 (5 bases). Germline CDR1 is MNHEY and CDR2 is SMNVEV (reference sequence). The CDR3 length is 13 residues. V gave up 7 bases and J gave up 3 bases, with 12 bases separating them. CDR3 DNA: TGTGCCAGCACCGGGGGGGAGGACTATGGCTACACCTTC. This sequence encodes CASTGGEDYGYTF.

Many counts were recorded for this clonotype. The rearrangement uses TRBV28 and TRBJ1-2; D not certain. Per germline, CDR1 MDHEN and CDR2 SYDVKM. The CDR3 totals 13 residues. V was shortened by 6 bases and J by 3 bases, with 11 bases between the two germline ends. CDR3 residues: CASSSDRYYGYTF. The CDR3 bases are TGTGCCAGCAGCTCTGACCGTTACTATGGCTACACCTTC.

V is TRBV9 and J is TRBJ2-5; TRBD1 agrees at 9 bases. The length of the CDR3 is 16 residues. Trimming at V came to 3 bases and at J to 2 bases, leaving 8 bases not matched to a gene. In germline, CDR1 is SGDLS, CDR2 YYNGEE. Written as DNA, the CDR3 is TGTGCCAGCAGCGACCGGGACAGGGTGGGGCAAGAGACCCAGTACTTC. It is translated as CASSDRDRVGQETQYF. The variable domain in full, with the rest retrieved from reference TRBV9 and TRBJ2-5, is DSGVTQTPKHLITATGQRVTLRCSPRSGDLSVYWYQQSLDQGLQFLIQYYNGEERAKGNILERFSAQQFPDLHSELNLSSLELGDSALYFCASSDRDRVGQETQYFGPGTRLLVL.

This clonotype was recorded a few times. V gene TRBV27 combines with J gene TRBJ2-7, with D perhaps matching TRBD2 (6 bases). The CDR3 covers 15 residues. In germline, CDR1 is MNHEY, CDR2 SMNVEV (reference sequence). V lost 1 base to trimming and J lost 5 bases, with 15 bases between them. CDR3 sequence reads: CASSLFGGIGDEQYF. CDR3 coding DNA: TGTGCCAGCAGTTTATTCGGCGGGATCGGTGACGAGCAGTACTTC.

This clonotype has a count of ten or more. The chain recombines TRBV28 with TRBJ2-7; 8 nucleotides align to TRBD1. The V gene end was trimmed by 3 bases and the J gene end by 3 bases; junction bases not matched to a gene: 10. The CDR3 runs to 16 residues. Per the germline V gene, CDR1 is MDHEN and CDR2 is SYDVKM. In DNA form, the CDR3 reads TGTGCCAGCAGTTTGCTTGAGGACAGGGCTTACTACGAGCAGTACTTC. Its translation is CASSLLEDRAYYEQYF.

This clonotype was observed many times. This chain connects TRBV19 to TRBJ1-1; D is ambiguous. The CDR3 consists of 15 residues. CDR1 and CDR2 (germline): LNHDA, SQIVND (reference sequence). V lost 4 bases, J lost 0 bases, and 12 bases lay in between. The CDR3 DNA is TGTGCCAGTAGTAAATTCCCCGGGATGAACACTGAAGCTTTCTTT. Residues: CASSKFPGMNTEAFF.

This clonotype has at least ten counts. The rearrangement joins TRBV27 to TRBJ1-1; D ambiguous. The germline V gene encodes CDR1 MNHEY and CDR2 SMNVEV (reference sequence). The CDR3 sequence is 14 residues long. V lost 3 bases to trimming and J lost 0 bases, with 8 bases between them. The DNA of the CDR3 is TGTGCCAGCAGTTTGGGGAACATGAACACTGAAGCTTTCTTT. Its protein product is CASSLGNMNTEAFF.

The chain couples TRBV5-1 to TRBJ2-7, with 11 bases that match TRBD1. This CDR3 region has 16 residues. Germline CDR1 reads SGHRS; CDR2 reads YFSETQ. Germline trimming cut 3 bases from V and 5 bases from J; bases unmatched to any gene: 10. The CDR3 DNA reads TGCGCCAGCAGCTCCAGTGGGGACAGGGGGACGGACGAGCAGTACTTC. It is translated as CASSSSGDRGTDEQYF. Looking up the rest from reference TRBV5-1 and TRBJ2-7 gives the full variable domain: KAGVTQTPRYLIKTRGQQVTLSCSPISGHRSVSWYQQTPGQGLQFLFEYFSETQRNKGNFPGRFSGRQFSNSRSEMNVSTLELGDSALYLCASSSSGDRGTDEQYFGPGTRLTVT.

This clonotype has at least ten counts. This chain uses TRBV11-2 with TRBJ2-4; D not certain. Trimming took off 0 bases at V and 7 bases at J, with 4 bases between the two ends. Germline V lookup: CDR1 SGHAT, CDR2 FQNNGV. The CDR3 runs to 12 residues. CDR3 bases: TGTGCCAGCAGCTTAGATGGGAACATTCAGTACTTC. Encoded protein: CASSLDGNIQYF.

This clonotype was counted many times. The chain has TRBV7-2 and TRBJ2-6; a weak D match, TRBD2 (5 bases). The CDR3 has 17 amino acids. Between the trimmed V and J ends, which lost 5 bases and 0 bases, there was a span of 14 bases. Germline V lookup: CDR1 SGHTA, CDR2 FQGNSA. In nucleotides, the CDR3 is TGTGCCAGCAGCCCCTTCGAGGGCCTCTCTGGGGCCAACGTCCTGACTTTC. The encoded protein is CASSPFEGLSGANVLTF.

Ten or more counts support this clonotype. CDR3 loop: CASSPLYGRRNTEAFF. The CDR3 region has the DNA TGTGCCAGCAGTCCCCTTTATGGGCGAAGGAACACTGAAGCTTTCTTT. This chain links TRBV28 with TRBJ1-1, with D unresolved. Deletions cut 5 bases from V and 1 base from J, with 17 bases between. The CDR3 consists of 16 residues. CDR1 and CDR2 from the germline V gene are MDHEN and SYDVKM.

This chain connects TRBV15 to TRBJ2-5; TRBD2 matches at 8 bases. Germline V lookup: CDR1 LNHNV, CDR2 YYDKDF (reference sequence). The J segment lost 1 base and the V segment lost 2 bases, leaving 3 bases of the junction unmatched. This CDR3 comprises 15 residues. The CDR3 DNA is TGTGCCACCAGCAGACCCGGGGGGGCCCAAGAGACCCAGTACTTC. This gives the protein CATSRPGGAQETQYF. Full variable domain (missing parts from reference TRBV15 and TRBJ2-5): DAMVIQNPRYQVTQFGKPVTLSCSQTLNHNVMYWYQQKSSQAPKLLFHYYDKDFNNEADTPDNFQSRRPNTSFCFLDIRSPGLGDTAMYLCATSRPGGAQETQYFGPGTRLLVL.

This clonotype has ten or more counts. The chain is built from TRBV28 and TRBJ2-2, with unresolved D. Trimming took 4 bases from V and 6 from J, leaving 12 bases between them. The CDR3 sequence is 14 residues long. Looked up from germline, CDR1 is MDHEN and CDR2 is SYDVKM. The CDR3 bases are TGTGCCAGCAGTTCAGAGGCGAGAGCCGGGGAGCTGTTTTTT. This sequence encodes CASSSEARAGELFF.

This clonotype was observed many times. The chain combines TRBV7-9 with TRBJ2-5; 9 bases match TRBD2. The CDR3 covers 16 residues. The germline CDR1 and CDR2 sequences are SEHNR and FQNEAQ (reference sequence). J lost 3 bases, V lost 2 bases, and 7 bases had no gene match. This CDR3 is CASSLSSGSGKETQYF. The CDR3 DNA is TGTGCCAGCAGCTTAAGTAGCGGGAGTGGAAAAGAGACCCAGTACTTC.

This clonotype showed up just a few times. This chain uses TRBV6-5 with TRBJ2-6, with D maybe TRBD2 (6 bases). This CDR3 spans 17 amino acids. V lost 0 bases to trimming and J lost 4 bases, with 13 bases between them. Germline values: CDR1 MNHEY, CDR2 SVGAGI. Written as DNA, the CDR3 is TGTGCCAGCAGTTACTCGAATGGGGGGTCGGGGGCCAACGTCCTGACTTTC. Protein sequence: CASSYSNGGSGANVLTF.

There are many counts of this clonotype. The DNA for the CDR3 is TGTGCCAGCAGTGGTACCACAGGGACTAGGCAAGCTTTCTTT. It is translated as CASSGTTGTRQAFF. The chain recombines TRBV12-3 or TRBV12-4 with TRBJ1-1; possibly TRBD1 for D (6 bases). CDR3 length equals 14 residues. V lost 5 bases to trimming and J lost 9 bases, with 19 bases between them.

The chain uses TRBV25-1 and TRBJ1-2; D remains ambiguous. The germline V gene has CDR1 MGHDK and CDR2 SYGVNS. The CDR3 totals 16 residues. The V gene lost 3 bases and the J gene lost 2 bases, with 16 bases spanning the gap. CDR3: CASSDYGIGSNYGYTF. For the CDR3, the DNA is TGTGCCAGCAGTGACTATGGGATCGGTTCCAACTATGGCTACACCTTC.

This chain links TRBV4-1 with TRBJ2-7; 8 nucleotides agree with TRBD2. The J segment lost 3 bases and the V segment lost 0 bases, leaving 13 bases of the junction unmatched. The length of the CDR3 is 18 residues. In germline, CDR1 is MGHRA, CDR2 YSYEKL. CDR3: CASSQDGNSGIDYYEQYF. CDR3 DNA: TGCGCCAGCAGCCAAGACGGTAATAGCGGGATAGACTACTACGAGCAGTACTTC.

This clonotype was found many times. This chain's CDR3 is CASKHTGLGNTIYF. The CDR3 region has the DNA TGTGCCAGCAAACATACAGGGCTTGGAAACACCATATATTTT. The V gene is TRBV12-3 or TRBV12-4, the J gene TRBJ1-3, with a tentative D call TRBD1 (6 bases). This CDR3 is 14 amino acids long. V dropped 7 bases and J dropped 3 bases, with 13 bases sitting between them.

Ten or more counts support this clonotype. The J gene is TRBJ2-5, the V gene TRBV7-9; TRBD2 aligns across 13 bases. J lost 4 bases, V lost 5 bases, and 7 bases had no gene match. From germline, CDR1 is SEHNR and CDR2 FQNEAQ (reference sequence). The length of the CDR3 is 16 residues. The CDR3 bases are TGTGCCAGCAGCCCGAGACTAGCGGGAGGCCCAGAGACCCAGTACTTC. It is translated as CASSPRLAGGPETQYF. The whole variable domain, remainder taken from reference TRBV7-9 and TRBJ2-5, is DTGVSQNPRHKITKRGQNVTFRCDPISEHNRLYWYRQTLGQGPEFLTYFQNEAQLEKSRLLSDRFSAERPKGSFSTLEIQRTEQGDSAMYLCASSPRLAGGPETQYFGPGTRLLVL.

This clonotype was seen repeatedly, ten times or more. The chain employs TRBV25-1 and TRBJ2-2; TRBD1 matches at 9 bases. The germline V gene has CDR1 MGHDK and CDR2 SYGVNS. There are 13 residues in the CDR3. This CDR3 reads CAGGDRESGELFF. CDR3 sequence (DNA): TGTGCGGGCGGGGACAGGGAAAGCGGGGAGCTGTTTTTT.

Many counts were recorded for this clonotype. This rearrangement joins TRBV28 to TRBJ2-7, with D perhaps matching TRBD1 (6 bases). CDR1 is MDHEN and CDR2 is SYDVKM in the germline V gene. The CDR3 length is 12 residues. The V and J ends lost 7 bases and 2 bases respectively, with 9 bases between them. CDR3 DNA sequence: TGTGCCAGCAACAGGGTAACCTACGAGCAGTACTTC. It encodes CASNRVTYEQYF.